Listed below are T cell receptor beta chains from one sample, sequenced in a study of blood T cell repertoires in COVID-19. Sequenced by immunoSEQ multiplex PCR; TCRdb stores in-frame clones only, minus some. The data hold fewer than 20,000 clones, with over 75% observed a single time. Sequencing was performed on peripheral blood. The receptors shown here come from a man aged 65 to 79 in a cohort sampled during active COVID-19. CDR3s include the opening cysteine and the closing phenylalanine or tryptophan. D genes are given only for firm matches. Clone size, where shown, is once, few, many, or a class for clones that have expanded.

clone size	D gene	V gene	J gene	CDR3 protein	CDR3 DNA
-	-	TRBV30	TRBJ2-4	CAWSVGIAKNIQYF	TGTGCCTGGAGCGTCGGGATAGCCAAAAACATTCAGTACTTC
-	TRBD2	TRBV4-1	TRBJ2-7	CASSQDGSGRSYEQYF	TGCGCCAGCAGCCAAGATGGGAGCGGGAGGTCTTACGAGCAGTACTTC
few	TRBD1	TRBV7-2	TRBJ1-1	CASQGVRNTEAFF	TGTGCCAGCCAGGGGGTACGGAACACTGAAGCTTTCTTT
-	-	TRBV21-1	TRBJ2-7	CASSARWGGPYEQYF	TGTGCCAGCAGCGCCCGATGGGGGGGTCCCTACGAGCAGTACTTC
-	-	TRBV7-2	TRBJ1-5	CASSLGASGQPQHF	TGTGCCAGCAGTCTTGGGGCCTCCGGGCAGCCCCAGCATTTT
-	TRBD1	TRBV30	TRBJ2-7	CAWSVGDSRYEQYF	TGTGCCTGGAGCGTAGGGGACAGCAGATACGAGCAGTACTTC
-	-	TRBV2	TRBJ1-2	CASTREGGGNYGYTF	TGTGCCAGCACCCGGGAGGGAGGAGGGAACTATGGCTACACCTTC
once	-	TRBV6-5	TRBJ1-4	CASSYSRESEKLFF	TGTGCCAGCAGTTACTCGCGAGAAAGTGAAAAACTGTTTTTT
-	-	TRBV4-1	TRBJ1-1	CASSPVRGTEAFF	TGCGCCAGCAGCCCCGTCAGGGGTACTGAAGCTTTCTTT
-	-	TRBV19	TRBJ1-4	CASSISGQSDEKLFF	TGTGCCAGTAGTATAAGCGGGCAGTCCGATGAAAAACTGTTTTTT
-	-	TRBV7-8	TRBJ1-1	CASSLRSLNTEAFF	TGTGCCAGCAGCTTAAGGAGCTTGAACACTGAAGCTTTCTTT
once	TRBD2	TRBV5-4	TRBJ2-3	CASSPRGGAGDSTDTQYF	TGTGCCAGCAGCCCCCGAGGGGGAGCGGGAGATTCCACAGATACGCAGTATTTT
-	-	TRBV4-1	TRBJ2-3	CASSKTGTSTDTQYF	TGCGCCAGCAGCAAAACCGGGACTAGCACAGATACGCAGTATTTT
-	TRBD2	TRBV28	TRBJ2-3	CASSRLTSGITDTQYF	TGTGCCAGCAGTCGTTTGACTAGCGGGATAACAGATACGCAGTATTTT
-	TRBD1	TRBV5-1	TRBJ2-5	CASSQAGTGGETQYF	TGCGCCAGCAGCCAAGCCGGGACAGGTGGCGAGACCCAGTACTTC
-	-	TRBV19	TRBJ1-5	CASATGSNQPQHF	TGTGCCAGCGCTACAGGAAGCAATCAGCCCCAGCATTTT
-	TRBD1	TRBV19	TRBJ2-7	CASRGQGLTYEQYF	TGTGCCAGTAGGGGACAGGGGCTGACCTACGAGCAGTACTTC
-	-	TRBV9	TRBJ2-7	CASSVAMGQGSEQYF	TGTGCCAGCAGCGTAGCTATGGGCCAGGGGAGCGAGCAGTACTTC
-	TRBD1	TRBV19	TRBJ1-1	CASSTGGQTEAFF	TGTGCCAGTAGTACAGGGGGCCAGACTGAAGCTTTCTTT
-	-	TRBV4-1	TRBJ2-2	CASSQGIRGTGELFF	TGCGCCAGCAGCCAAGGGATAAGAGGCACCGGGGAGCTGTTTTTT
-	TRBD2	TRBV9	TRBJ2-5	CASSVEPSTGTSGREETQYF	TGTGCCAGCAGCGTAGAGCCCTCCACCGGGACTAGCGGGAGAGAGGAGACCCAGTACTTC
-	-	TRBV27	TRBJ2-7	CATGQGGTYEQYF	TGTGCCACGGGCCAGGGGGGAACCTACGAGCAGTACTTC
-	-	TRBV28	TRBJ2-7	CASSSSGTSVGEQYF	TGTGCCAGCAGTTCCTCCGGGACTTCGGTCGGCGAGCAGTACTTC
-	TRBD1	TRBV18	TRBJ2-7	CASSPGTDRYEQYF	TGTGCCAGCTCACCTGGGACAGATAGATACGAGCAGTACTTC